Each of the 26 T cell receptor beta chains below was sequenced from the same sample in a study of blood T cell repertoires in COVID-19. The table came from immunoSEQ multiplex PCR; TCRdb's copy has only in-frame clones and leaves some out. The sample comprises approximately 200,000 clones, 90% of which are singletons, and 1.2% rests with the top ten. Material for sequencing was PBMCs or T cells enriched from blood (not recorded which). The receptors derive from a man aged 30 to 39 who had recovered from COVID-19.

V gene TRBV2 combines with J gene TRBJ2-5; 7 bases fit TRBD1. Germline lookup yields CDR1 SNHLY and CDR2 FYNNEI. V lost 5 bases, J lost 2 bases, and 8 bases stayed unmatched. This CDR3 contains 15 residues. CDR3 protein: CASSTQGVRQETQYF. The CDR3 DNA follows: TGTGCCAGCAGTACCCAGGGGGTGAGGCAAGAGACCCAGTACTTC.

This chain connects TRBV19 to TRBJ1-4, with a weak D call TRBD1 (5 bases). This CDR3 region has 14 residues. V lost 4 bases to trimming and J lost 0 bases, with 6 bases between them. The germline gives CDR1 LNHDA, CDR2 SQIVND (reference sequence). CDR3 region: CASSKTATNEKLFF. DNA for the CDR3: TGTGCCAGTAGTAAGACAGCAACTAATGAAAAACTGTTTTTT.

The gene calls are TRBV19 and TRBJ2-5; 7 positions agree with TRBD1. The CDR3 runs to 15 residues. CDR1 and CDR2 (germline): LNHDA, SQIVND (reference sequence). V dropped 0 bases and J dropped 7; count of bases not matched to a gene: 8. The CDR3 loop reads CASSIETGISWTQYF. The CDR3 DNA reads as TGTGCCAGTAGTATAGAGACAGGGATTTCGTGGACCCAGTACTTC. The variable domain in full, with the rest retrieved from reference TRBV19 and TRBJ2-5, is DGGITQSPKYLFRKEGQNVTLSCEQNLNHDAMYWYRQDPGQGLRLIYYSQIVNDFQKGDIAEGYSVSREKKESFPLTVTSAQKNPTAFYLCASSIETGISWTQYFGPGTRLLVL.

This chain connects TRBV28 to TRBJ1-1; the D gene is possibly TRBD1 (5 bases). From germline, CDR1 is MDHEN and CDR2 SYDVKM. The CDR3 is made up of 13 amino acids. Trimming left V 3 bases short and J 11 bases short, with 16 bases between. The CDR3 DNA reads as TGTGCCAGCAGTTTTGACCCAGGGAGGCGTGCTTTCTTT. Translated, it gives CASSFDPGRRAFF.

The chain combines TRBV25-1 with TRBJ1-1; perhaps TRBD1 as D (6 bases). CDR1 is MGHDK and CDR2 is SYGVNS in the germline V gene. There are 14 residues in the CDR3. V gave up 2 bases and J gave up 6 bases, with 13 bases separating them. The CDR3 here is CASSEGRGWSEAFF. DNA for the CDR3: TGTGCCAGCAGTGAAGGCAGGGGATGGTCTGAAGCTTTCTTT.

The chain joins TRBV28 to TRBJ2-7; 14 positions agree with TRBD2. Losses at the gene ends were 7 bases for V and 7 bases for J; bases not matched to a gene: 6. The CDR3 has 14 amino acids. Germline V CDR1 and CDR2: MDHEN, SYDVKM. The CDR3 DNA is TGTGCCAGCAATGGACTAGCGGGAGGTTATGAGCAGTACTTC. Translation gives CASNGLAGGYEQYF.

The chain uses TRBV18 and TRBJ1-6; 8 bases map to TRBD1. The germline CDR1 and CDR2 sequences are KGHSH and LQKENI. CDR3 length: 14 residues. The trim removed 1 base at V and 9 bases at J, leaving 2 bases unmatched. The CDR3 DNA sequence: TGTGCCAGCTCACCACTGACAGGGGTTTCACCCCTCCACTTT. Its protein is CASSPLTGVSPLHF.

This chain joins TRBV13 and TRBJ2-2, with TRBD2 matching 9 bases. From germline, CDR1 is PRHDT and CDR2 FYEKMQ (reference sequence). V lost 4 bases, J lost 3 bases, and 6 bases stayed unmatched. The CDR3 sequence is 16 residues long. This chain's CDR3 is CASSSSGTSYTGELFF. The DNA of the CDR3 is TGTGCCAGCAGCTCTAGCGGGACTTCGTACACCGGGGAGCTGTTTTTT.

V is TRBV2 and J is TRBJ2-5; unclear D gene. V was cut by 3 bases and J by 2 bases, with 16 bases left in between. Germline V gives CDR1 SNHLY, CDR2 FYNNEI. The CDR3 has 16 residues. The CDR3 region is CASSDALLPRQETQYF. The CDR3 bases are TGTGCCAGCAGTGACGCCCTTTTGCCTAGACAAGAGACCCAGTACTTC.

The chain joins TRBV24-1 to TRBJ2-3; a weak D match, TRBD2 (7 bases). The V end was cut by 1 base, the J end by 5 bases, with 15 bases between. CDR3 length equals 16 residues. Germline assignment: CDR1 KGHDR and CDR2 SFDVKD. The CDR3 here is CATSDFPGGGVDTQYF. CDR3 nucleotides: TGTGCCACCAGTGATTTTCCGGGGGGCGGGGTAGATACGCAGTATTTT.

In this sample, this clone turned up once. V gene TRBV11-2 combines with J gene TRBJ1-2, with D perhaps matching TRBD1 (5 bases). Germline CDR1 SGHAT, CDR2 FQNNGV. Trimming took off 3 bases at V and 5 bases at J, with 10 bases between the two ends. The CDR3 is 13 residues long. CDR3 sequence reads: CASSFQTDYGYTF. Here the CDR3 DNA reads TGTGCCAGCAGCTTTCAGACAGATTATGGCTACACCTTC. Full variable domain (outside the CDR3, taken from reference TRBV11-2 and TRBJ1-2): EAGVAQSPRYKIIEKRQSVAFWCNPISGHATLYWYQQILGQGPKLLIQFQNNGVVDDSQLPKDRFSAERLKGVDSTLKIQPAKLEDSAVYLCASSFQTDYGYTFGSGTRLTVV.

This chain joins TRBV24-1 and TRBJ2-1, with D possibly matching TRBD1 (5 bases). This CDR3 comprises 13 residues. V was pared by 5 bases and J by 2 bases, with 6 bases between. The V gene's germline CDR1 is KGHDR and CDR2 SFDVKD. CDR3 sequence: CATSGRAYNEQFF. The CDR3 DNA reads as TGTGCCACCAGTGGCAGGGCCTACAATGAGCAGTTCTTC.

The chain combines TRBV10-3 with TRBJ2-7; D not certain. The CDR3 totals 13 residues. Germline-derived CDR1 and CDR2 are ENHRY and SYGVKD. The V end was cut by 4 bases, the J end by 1 base, with 8 bases between. The CDR3 nucleotides are TGTGCCATCAGTGGCGGAAAATCCTACGAGCAGTACTTC. This translates into CAISGGKSYEQYF.

CDR3 sequence: CASSYAGAKAYNEQFF. In DNA form, the CDR3 reads TGTGCCAGCAGTTACGCAGGGGCCAAAGCCTACAATGAGCAGTTCTTC. V gene TRBV27 combines with J gene TRBJ2-1; maybe TRBD1 (6 bases). CDR3 length: 16 residues. V lost 4 bases and J lost 2, with 15 bases in between. Per the germline V gene, CDR1 is MNHEY and CDR2 is SMNVEV (reference sequence).

The rearrangement joins TRBV2 to TRBJ1-3; maybe TRBD1 (5 bases). V lost 7 bases to trimming and J lost 0 bases, with 10 bases between them. Germline lookup yields CDR1 SNHLY and CDR2 FYNNEI. The CDR3 sequence is 14 residues long. The CDR3 nucleotides read TGTGCCAGCACAGGGTACCGCTCTGGAAACACCATATATTTT. Translated, it gives CASTGYRSGNTIYF.

DNA of the CDR3: TGTGCCAGCAGTGAAAGCGGGGGTACCTACGAGCAGTACTTC. It codes for CASSESGGTYEQYF. The chain employs TRBV25-1 and TRBJ2-7, with 8 bases aligning to TRBD2. Per the germline V gene, CDR1 is MGHDK and CDR2 is SYGVNS. J was trimmed by 2 bases and V by 2 bases; bases with no gene match: 2. The CDR3 length is 14 residues.

The rearrangement joins TRBV7-2 to TRBJ1-1; 8 nucleotides agree with TRBD1. The CDR3 has 16 amino acids. V shed 1 base and J 1 base; nucleotides not matched to a gene: 5. Germline CDR1 reads SGHTA; CDR2 reads FQGNSA. The CDR3 DNA reads TGTGCCAGCAGCTTAGGATCCAGGGGGCAGAACACTGAAGCTTTCTTT. This gives the protein CASSLGSRGQNTEAFF.

The genes are TRBV10-2 and TRBJ2-7; TRBD2 might be the D (6 bases). CDR1 is WSHSY, CDR2 SAAADI, per germline. V was trimmed by 5 bases and J by 3 bases, leaving 14 bases between them. The CDR3 contains 14 residues. The CDR3 is CASSIYRRDYEQYF. The DNA for the CDR3 is TGCGCCAGCAGTATCTACAGGAGGGACTACGAGCAGTACTTC.

V usage is TRBV5-1 and J usage is TRBJ1-1, with 7 bases lining up with TRBD1. V was pared by 4 bases and J by 7 bases, with 4 bases of the junction left unmatched. Germline V lookup: CDR1 SGHRS, CDR2 YFSETQ. This CDR3 spans 12 amino acids. The CDR3 spells CASSSGTVEAFF. As DNA, the CDR3 is TGCGCCAGCAGCAGTGGGACAGTTGAAGCTTTCTTT.

The gene calls are TRBV3-1 (or the pseudogene TRBV3-2) and TRBJ1-5, with D tentatively TRBD1 (6 bases). The CDR3 extends over 16 amino acids. V was shortened by 1 base and J by 0 bases, with 10 bases between the two germline ends. Germline CDR1 is LGHDT and CDR2 is YNNKEL (reference sequence). As DNA, the CDR3 is TGTGCCAGCAGCCAAGGGACAGTCTATAGCAATCAGCCCCAGCATTTT. Its protein is CASSQGTVYSNQPQHF.

J is TRBJ2-1 and V is TRBV9; 9 bases are shared with TRBD2. The trim removed 3 bases at V and 9 bases at J, leaving 13 bases unmatched. The germline V gene has CDR1 SGDLS and CDR2 YYNGEE. This CDR3 spans 16 amino acids. In nucleotides, the CDR3 is TGTGCCAGCAGCGCAACTAGCGGGTCGTTCCCGAGTGAGCAGTTCTTC. As protein: CASSATSGSFPSEQFF.

This chain joins TRBV6-2 or TRBV6-3 and TRBJ2-7; 8 bases agree with TRBD1. The germline gives CDR1 MNHEY, CDR2 SVGEGT. V lost 6 bases and J lost 4; bases outside the gene matches: 11. The CDR3 has 15 amino acids. Here the CDR3 reads CASSTQGAHLYEQYF. As DNA, the CDR3 is TGTGCCAGCAGCACGCAGGGGGCACACCTTTACGAGCAGTACTTC.

V and J are TRBV3-1 (or the pseudogene TRBV3-2) and TRBJ2-7; perhaps TRBD1 as D (6 bases). Trimming stripped 4 bases from V and 3 bases from J, with 19 bases between. The V gene's germline CDR1 is LGHDT and CDR2 YNNKEL (reference sequence). The CDR3 totals 16 residues. The CDR3 region is CASSPYVVGHNYEQYF. The DNA for the CDR3 is TGTGCCAGCAGCCCATACGTTGTGGGACACAACTACGAGCAGTACTTC.

The V and J genes are TRBV19 and TRBJ1-5; 8 nucleotides agree with TRBD1. The CDR3 is 15 amino acids. With V trimmed by 4 bases and J by 6 bases, 8 bases remained unmatched. CDR1 LNHDA and CDR2 SQIVND come from the germline V gene (reference sequence). The DNA of the CDR3 is TGTGCCAGTAGTACTGACAGGGGTTCGGGTCAGCCCCAGCATTTT. Encoded protein: CASSTDRGSGQPQHF.

This clone was picked up one time. The chain has TRBV6-2 or TRBV6-3 and TRBJ2-7; TRBD2 agrees at 8 bases. The germline V gene has CDR1 MNHEY and CDR2 SVGEGT. The length of the CDR3 is 16 residues. V trimming: 2 bases; J trimming: 2 bases; junction bases outside the gene matches: 8. The DNA of the CDR3 is TGTGCCAGCAGTTACGTCGGGAGGGGGACAACCTACGAGCAGTACTTC. Translated, it gives CASSYVGRGTTYEQYF.

The J gene is TRBJ1-3, the V gene TRBV9; 10 bases fit TRBD1. Germline CDR1 reads SGDLS; CDR2 reads YYNGEE. The V and J ends lost 3 bases and 3 bases, in that order; junction bases with no gene match: 6. This CDR3 has 16 amino acids. The CDR3: CASSDEDRGYGNTIYF. Here the CDR3 DNA reads TGTGCCAGCAGCGACGAGGACAGGGGGTATGGAAACACCATATATTTT.